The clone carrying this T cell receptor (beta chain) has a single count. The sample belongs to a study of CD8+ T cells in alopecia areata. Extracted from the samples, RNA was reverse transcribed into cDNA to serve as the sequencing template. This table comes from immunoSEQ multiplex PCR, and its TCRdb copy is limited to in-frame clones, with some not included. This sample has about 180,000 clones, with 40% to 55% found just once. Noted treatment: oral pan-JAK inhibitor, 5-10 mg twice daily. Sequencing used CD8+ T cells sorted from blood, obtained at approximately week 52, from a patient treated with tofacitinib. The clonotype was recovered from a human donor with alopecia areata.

The CDR3, as DNA: TGTGCCAGCAGCGCCGGGACTAGCGAGTATGAGCAGTTCTTC. Its translation: CASSAGTSEYEQFF. The chain uses TRBV9 and TRBJ2-1; TRBD2 matches at 10 bases. V lost 3 bases, J lost 8 bases, and 5 bases stayed unmatched. From germline, CDR1 is SGDLS and CDR2 YYNGEE. CDR3 length: 14 residues. The whole variable domain, filled in from reference TRBV9 and TRBJ2-1, reads DSGVTQTPKHLITATGQRVTLRCSPRSGDLSVYWYQQSLDQGLQFLIQYYNGEERAKGNILERFSAQQFPDLHSELNLSSLELGDSALYFCASSAGTSEYEQFFGPGTRLTVL.